The entry below gives a single T cell receptor (beta chain) sequence along with its context. Trimming stripped 6 bases from V and 4 bases from J, with 12 bases between. This CDR3 contains 13 residues. Per germline, CDR1 SGHAT and CDR2 FQNNGV. This entry belongs to a study of blood T cell repertoires in COVID-19. Per the original data handling: For nucleated cells, counts were estimated from reference gene primer amplification. Here immunoSEQ multiplex PCR was the method, and the copy in TCRdb shows in-frame clones only, minus some. The V and J calls and clone size were taken over from that table, and D and trimming were inferred from the DNA. This table has over 85,000 clones, around 85% appearing once.

This sequence joins TRBV11-2 and TRBJ1-2, with a weak D call TRBD1 (6 bases). Sequenced input: peripheral blood. This receptor was identified in an elderly man with acute or convalescent COVID-19. CDR3 nucleotides: TGTGCCAGCAGTTACGACAGGACCTATGGCTACACCTTC. Translated, it gives CASSYDRTYGYTF. Full variable domain (rest looked up from reference TRBV11-2 and TRBJ1-2): EAGVAQSPRYKIIEKRQSVAFWCNPISGHATLYWYQQILGQGPKLLIQFQNNGVVDDSQLPKDRFSAERLKGVDSTLKIQPAKLEDSAVYLCASSYDRTYGYTFGSGTRLTVV.